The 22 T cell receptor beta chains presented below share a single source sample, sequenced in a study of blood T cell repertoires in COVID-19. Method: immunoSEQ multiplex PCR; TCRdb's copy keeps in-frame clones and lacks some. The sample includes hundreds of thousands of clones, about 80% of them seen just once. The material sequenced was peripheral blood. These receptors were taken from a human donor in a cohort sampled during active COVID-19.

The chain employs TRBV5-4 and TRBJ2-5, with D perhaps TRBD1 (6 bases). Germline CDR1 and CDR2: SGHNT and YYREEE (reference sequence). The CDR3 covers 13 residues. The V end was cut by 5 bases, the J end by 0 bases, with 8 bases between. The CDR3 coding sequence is TGTGCCAGCAGGAGGACAGACCAAGAGACCCAGTACTTC. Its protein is CASRRTDQETQYF.

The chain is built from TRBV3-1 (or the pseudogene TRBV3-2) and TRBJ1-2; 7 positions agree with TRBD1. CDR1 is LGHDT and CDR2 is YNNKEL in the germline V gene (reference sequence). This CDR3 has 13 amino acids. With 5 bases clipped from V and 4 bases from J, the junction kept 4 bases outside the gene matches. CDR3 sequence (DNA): TGTGCCAGCAGCAAGGACAGGAGCTATGGCTACACCTTC. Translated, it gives CASSKDRSYGYTF.

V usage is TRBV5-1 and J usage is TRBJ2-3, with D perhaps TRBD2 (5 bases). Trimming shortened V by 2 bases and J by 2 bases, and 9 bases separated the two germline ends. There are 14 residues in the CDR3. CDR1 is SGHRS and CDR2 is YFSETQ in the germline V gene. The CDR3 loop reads CASSLGGHTDTQYF. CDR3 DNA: TGCGCCAGCAGCTTAGGCGGGCACACAGATACGCAGTATTTT.

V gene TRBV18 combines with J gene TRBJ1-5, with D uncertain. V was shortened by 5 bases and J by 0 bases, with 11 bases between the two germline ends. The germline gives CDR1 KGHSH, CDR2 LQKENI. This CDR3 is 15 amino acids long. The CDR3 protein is CASSVDGFSNQPQHF. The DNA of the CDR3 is TGTGCCAGCTCAGTAGACGGGTTTAGCAATCAGCCCCAGCATTTT. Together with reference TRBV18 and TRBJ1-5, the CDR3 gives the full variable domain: NAGVMQNPRHLVRRRGQEARLRCSPMKGHSHVYWYRQLPEEGLKFMVYLQKENIIDESGMPKERFSAEFPKEGPSILRIQQVVRGDSAAYFCASSVDGFSNQPQHFGDGTRLSIL.

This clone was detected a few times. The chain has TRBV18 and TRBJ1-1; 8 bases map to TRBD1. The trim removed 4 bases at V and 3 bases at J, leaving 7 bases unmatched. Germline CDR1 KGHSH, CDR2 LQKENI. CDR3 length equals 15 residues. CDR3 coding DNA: TGTGCCAGCTCACAGGGGACAGGAGGGGACACTGAAGCTTTCTTT. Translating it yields CASSQGTGGDTEAFF. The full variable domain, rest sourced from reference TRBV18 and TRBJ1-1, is NAGVMQNPRHLVRRRGQEARLRCSPMKGHSHVYWYRQLPEEGLKFMVYLQKENIIDESGMPKERFSAEFPKEGPSILRIQQVVRGDSAAYFCASSQGTGGDTEAFFGQGTRLTVV.

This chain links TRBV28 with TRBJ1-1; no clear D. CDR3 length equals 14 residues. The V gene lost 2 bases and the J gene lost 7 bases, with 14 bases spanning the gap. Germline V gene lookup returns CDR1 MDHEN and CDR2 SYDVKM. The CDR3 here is CASSLRDMKNEAFF. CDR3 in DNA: TGTGCCAGCAGTTTACGAGACATGAAGAATGAAGCTTTCTTT. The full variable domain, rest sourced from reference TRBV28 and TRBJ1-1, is DVKVTQSSRYLVKRTGEKVFLECVQDMDHENMFWYRQDPGLGLRLIYFSYDVKMKEKGDIPEGYSVSREKKERFSLILESASTNQTSMYLCASSLRDMKNEAFFGQGTRLTVV.

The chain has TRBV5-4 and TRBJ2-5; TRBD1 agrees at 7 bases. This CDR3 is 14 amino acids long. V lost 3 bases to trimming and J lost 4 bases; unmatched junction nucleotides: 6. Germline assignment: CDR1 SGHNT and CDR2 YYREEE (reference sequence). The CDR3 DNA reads TGTGCCAGCAGCTCCGGACAGGATCGAGAGACCCAGTACTTC. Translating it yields CASSSGQDRETQYF. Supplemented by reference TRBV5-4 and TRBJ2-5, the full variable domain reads ETGVTQSPTHLIKTRGQQVTLRCSSQSGHNTVSWYQQALGQGPQFIFQYYREEENGRGNFPPRFSGLQFPNYSSELNVNALELDDSALYLCASSSGQDRETQYFGPGTRLLVL.

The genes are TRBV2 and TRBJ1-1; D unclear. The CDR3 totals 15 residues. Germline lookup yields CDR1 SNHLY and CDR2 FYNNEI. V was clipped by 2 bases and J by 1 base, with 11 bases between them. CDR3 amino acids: CASSELLAGNTEAFF. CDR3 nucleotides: TGTGCCAGCAGTGAATTGCTGGCGGGGAACACTGAAGCTTTCTTT.

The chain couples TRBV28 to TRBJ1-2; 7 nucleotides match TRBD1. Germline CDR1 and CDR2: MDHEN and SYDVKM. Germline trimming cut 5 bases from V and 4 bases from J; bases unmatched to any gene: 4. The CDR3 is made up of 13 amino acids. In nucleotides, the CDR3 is TGTGCCAGCAGTGTCCGGGACAGCTATGGCTACACCTTC. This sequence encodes CASSVRDSYGYTF.

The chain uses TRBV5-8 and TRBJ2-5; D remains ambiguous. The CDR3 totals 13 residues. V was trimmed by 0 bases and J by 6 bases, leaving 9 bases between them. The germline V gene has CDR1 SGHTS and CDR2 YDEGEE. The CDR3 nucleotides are TGTGCCAGCAGCTTGGGGCACCAGAAGACCCAGTACTTC. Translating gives CASSLGHQKTQYF.

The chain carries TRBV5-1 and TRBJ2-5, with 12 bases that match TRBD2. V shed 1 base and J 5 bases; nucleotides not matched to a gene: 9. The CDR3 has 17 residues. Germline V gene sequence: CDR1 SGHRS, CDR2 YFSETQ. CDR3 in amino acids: CASSLTGLAGVGETQYF. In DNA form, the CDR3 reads TGCGCCAGCAGCTTGACGGGACTAGCGGGTGTGGGGGAGACCCAGTACTTC.

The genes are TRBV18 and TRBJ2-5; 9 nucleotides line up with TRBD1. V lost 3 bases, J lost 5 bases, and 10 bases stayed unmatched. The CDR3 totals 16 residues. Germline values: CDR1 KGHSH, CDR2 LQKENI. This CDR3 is CASSPLRQGGSETQYF. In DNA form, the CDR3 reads TGTGCCAGCTCACCCCTCCGACAGGGGGGATCGGAGACCCAGTACTTC.

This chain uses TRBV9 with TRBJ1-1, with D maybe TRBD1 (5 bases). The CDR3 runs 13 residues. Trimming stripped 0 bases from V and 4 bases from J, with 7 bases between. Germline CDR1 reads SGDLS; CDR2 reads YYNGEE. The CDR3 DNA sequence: TGTGCCAGCAGCGTAGCTAGGGGCACTGAAGCTTTCTTT. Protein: CASSVARGTEAFF.

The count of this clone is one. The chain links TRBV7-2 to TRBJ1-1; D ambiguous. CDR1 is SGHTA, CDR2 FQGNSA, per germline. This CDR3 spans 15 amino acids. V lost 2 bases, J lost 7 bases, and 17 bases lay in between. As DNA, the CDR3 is TGTGCCAGCAGCTTAAGGGAGGGTGGCTTTGATGAAGCTTTCTTT. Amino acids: CASSLREGGFDEAFF.

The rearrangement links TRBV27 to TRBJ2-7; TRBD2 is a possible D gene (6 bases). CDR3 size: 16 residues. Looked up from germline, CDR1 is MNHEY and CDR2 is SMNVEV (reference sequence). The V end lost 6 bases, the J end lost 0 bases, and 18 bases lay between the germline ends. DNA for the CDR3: TGTGCCAGCAGAACTCGCCGGGACTCTCGCTCCTACGAGCAGTACTTC. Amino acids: CASRTRRDSRSYEQYF.

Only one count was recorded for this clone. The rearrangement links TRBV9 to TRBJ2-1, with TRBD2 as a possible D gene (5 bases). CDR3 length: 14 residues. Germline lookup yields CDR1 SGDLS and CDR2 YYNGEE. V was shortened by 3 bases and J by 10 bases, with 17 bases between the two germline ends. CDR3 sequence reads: CASSGIGRGGEQFF. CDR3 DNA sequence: TGTGCCAGCAGCGGAATAGGACGGGGTGGAGAGCAGTTCTTC.

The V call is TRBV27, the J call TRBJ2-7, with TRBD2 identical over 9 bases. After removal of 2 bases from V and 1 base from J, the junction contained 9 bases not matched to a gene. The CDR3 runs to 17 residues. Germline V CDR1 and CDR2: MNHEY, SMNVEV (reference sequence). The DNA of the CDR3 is TGTGCCAGCAGTTTACGTGATAGCGGGAGAGGGTCCTACGAGCAGTACTTC. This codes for CASSLRDSGRGSYEQYF.

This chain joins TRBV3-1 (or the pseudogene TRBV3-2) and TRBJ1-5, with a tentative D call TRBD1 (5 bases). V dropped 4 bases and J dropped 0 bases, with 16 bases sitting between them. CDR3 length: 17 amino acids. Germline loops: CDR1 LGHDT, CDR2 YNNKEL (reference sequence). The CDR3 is CASSPGGRGLSNQPQHF. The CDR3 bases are TGTGCCAGCAGCCCCGGGGGGAGGGGCCTTAGCAATCAGCCCCAGCATTTT.

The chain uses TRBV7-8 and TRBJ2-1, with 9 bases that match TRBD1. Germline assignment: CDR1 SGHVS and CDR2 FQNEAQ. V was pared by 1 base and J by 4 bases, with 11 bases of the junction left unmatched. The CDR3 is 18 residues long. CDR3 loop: CASSLDLPGQGGYNEQFF. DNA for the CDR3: TGTGCCAGCAGCTTAGACTTACCGGGACAGGGCGGGTACAATGAGCAGTTCTTC. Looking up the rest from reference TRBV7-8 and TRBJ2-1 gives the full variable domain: GAGVSQSPRYKVAKRGQDVALRCDPISGHVSLFWYQQALGQGPEFLTYFQNEAQLDKSGLPSDRFFAERPEGSVSTLKIQRTQQEDSAVYLCASSLDLPGQGGYNEQFFGPGTRLTVL.

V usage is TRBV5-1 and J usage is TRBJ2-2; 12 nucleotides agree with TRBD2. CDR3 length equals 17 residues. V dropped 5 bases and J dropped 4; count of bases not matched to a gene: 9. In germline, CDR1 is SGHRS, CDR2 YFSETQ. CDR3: CASSKTSGGVLTGELFF. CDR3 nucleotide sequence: TGCGCCAGCAGTAAGACTAGCGGGGGAGTTCTCACCGGGGAGCTGTTTTTT.

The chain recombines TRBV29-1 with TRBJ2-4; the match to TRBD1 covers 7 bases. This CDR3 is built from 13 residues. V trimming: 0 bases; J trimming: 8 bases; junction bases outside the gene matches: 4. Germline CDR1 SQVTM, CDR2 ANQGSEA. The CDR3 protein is CSVEDHRGYIQYF. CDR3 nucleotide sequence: TGCAGCGTTGAAGACCACAGGGGATACATTCAGTACTTC.

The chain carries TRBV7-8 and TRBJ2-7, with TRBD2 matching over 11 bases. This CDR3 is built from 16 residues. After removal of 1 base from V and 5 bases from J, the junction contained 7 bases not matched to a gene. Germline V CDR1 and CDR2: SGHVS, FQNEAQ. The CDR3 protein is CASSLDFLAGGHEQYF. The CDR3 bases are TGTGCCAGCAGCTTAGATTTCCTAGCGGGGGGTCACGAGCAGTACTTC. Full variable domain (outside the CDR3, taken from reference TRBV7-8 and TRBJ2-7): GAGVSQSPRYKVAKRGQDVALRCDPISGHVSLFWYQQALGQGPEFLTYFQNEAQLDKSGLPSDRFFAERPEGSVSTLKIQRTQQEDSAVYLCASSLDFLAGGHEQYFGPGTRLTVT.